These 32 T cell receptor beta chains were sequenced from one sample in a study of shared clonotypes between healthy human individuals. Positive CCR7 selection of CD45RO-negative cells yielded the naive CD8 cells, and terminally differentiated effector memory CD45RA+ cells were excluded. Assay used: immunoSEQ multiplex PCR; TCRdb lists only in-frame clones, some missing. The sample includes about 700,000 clones, 90% to 95% of them seen just once. Input material: naive CD8+ T cells sorted from blood. Every receptor here comes from a man younger than 45 in good health.

This sequence joins TRBV4-2 and TRBJ2-2; maybe TRBD2 (5 bases). CDR1 LGHNA and CDR2 YNFKEQ come from the germline V gene. The CDR3 spans 17 residues. Trimming took 6 bases from V and 7 from J, leaving 24 bases between them. The CDR3 spells CASSRESSARFFGELFF. In DNA, the CDR3 is TGTGCCAGCAGTCGAGAGAGTAGCGCCCGATTTTTCGGGGAGCTGTTTTTT.

This chain joins TRBV7-9 and TRBJ2-7; D is possibly TRBD1 (6 bases). Germline loops: CDR1 SEHNR, CDR2 FQNEAQ (reference sequence). The ends were cut back, 4 bases at V and 7 bases at J, with 8 bases in the middle. This CDR3 spans 11 amino acids. CDR3 amino acids: CASSSGQEQYF. The CDR3 coding sequence is TGTGCCAGCAGCTCTGGACAGGAGCAGTACTTC.

This chain links TRBV7-6 with TRBJ2-1; no reliable D call. Germline CDR1 SGHVS, CDR2 FNYEAQ. This CDR3 spans 13 amino acids. Trimming shortened V by 5 bases and J by 3 bases, and 8 bases separated the two germline ends. CDR3 bases: TGTGCCAGCAGCAATAGTGGCTACAATGAGCAGTTCTTC. Its protein is CASSNSGYNEQFF.

The chain combines TRBV7-3 with TRBJ1-1; D is unclear. The V gene's germline CDR1 is SGHTA and CDR2 FQGTGA. The V end lost 5 bases, the J end lost 0 bases, and 7 bases lay between the germline ends. The CDR3 has 13 amino acids. The CDR3 is CASSPSVNTEAFF. The CDR3, as DNA: TGTGCCAGCAGCCCCTCAGTGAACACTGAAGCTTTCTTT.

The rearrangement joins TRBV19 to TRBJ2-3; D gene ambiguous. V was pared by 1 base and J by 0 bases, with 11 bases between. Germline CDR1 LNHDA, CDR2 SQIVND (reference sequence). The CDR3 sequence is 16 residues long. The CDR3 protein is CASSIVTIPSTDTQYF. CDR3 nucleotide sequence: TGTGCCAGTAGTATAGTTACTATTCCTAGCACAGATACGCAGTATTTT. Full variable domain (rest looked up from reference TRBV19 and TRBJ2-3): DGGITQSPKYLFRKEGQNVTLSCEQNLNHDAMYWYRQDPGQGLRLIYYSQIVNDFQKGDIAEGYSVSREKKESFPLTVTSAQKNPTAFYLCASSIVTIPSTDTQYFGPGTRLTVL.

The rearrangement joins TRBV27 to TRBJ2-7; possibly TRBD1 for D (5 bases). CDR1 is MNHEY and CDR2 is SMNVEV in the germline V gene (reference sequence). The CDR3 length is 13 residues. Trimming left V 7 bases short and J 0 bases short, with 10 bases between. The CDR3 sequence: CASMVGPSYEQYF. The DNA of the CDR3 is TGTGCCAGCATGGTGGGGCCCTCCTACGAGCAGTACTTC.

This clone was counted once. This specimen includes other DNA sequences encoding the same CDR3. The V call is TRBV11-3, the J call TRBJ2-2; D uncertain. Trimming cost V 5 bases and J 0 bases, with 10 bases left between them. This CDR3 contains 15 residues. The germline CDR1 and CDR2 sequences are SGHNT and YENEEA. This CDR3 reads CASSPRAANTGELFF. Written as DNA, the CDR3 is TGTGCCAGCAGCCCCCGCGCGGCGAACACCGGGGAGCTGTTTTTT.

The V and J genes are TRBV19 and TRBJ2-3, with D maybe TRBD1 (5 bases). The ends were cut back, 4 bases at V and 2 bases at J, with 10 bases in the middle. The length of the CDR3 is 14 residues. CDR1 and CDR2 (germline): LNHDA, SQIVND (reference sequence). CDR3 region: CASSSRGDTDTQYF. The DNA for the CDR3 is TGTGCCAGTAGTAGTAGGGGTGACACAGATACGCAGTATTTT.

This clone was counted once. CDR3 nucleotides: TGTGCCAGCAGTCTCGAAGCGGGAGGTACGAACACCGGGGAGCTGTTTTTT. It translates to CASSLEAGGTNTGELFF. The rearrangement joins TRBV28 to TRBJ2-2; 9 nucleotides line up with TRBD2. Germline V gene data show CDR1 as MDHEN and CDR2 as SYDVKM. The CDR3 has 17 residues. V shed 5 bases, J shed 0 bases, and the junction held 7 bases outside the gene matches.

Here the CDR3 DNA reads TGCGCCAGCAGCCTCTCAGACGGGGACAGCCAAGAGACCCAGTACTTC. This codes for CASSLSDGDSQETQYF. This rearrangement joins TRBV5-1 to TRBJ2-5, with TRBD1 identical over 7 bases. Unmatched junction bases numbered 10, after V lost 4 bases and J lost 1 base. Germline V gene sequence: CDR1 SGHRS, CDR2 YFSETQ. The CDR3 spans 16 residues.

The chain has TRBV27 and TRBJ1-5; unclear D gene. The ends were cut back, 4 bases at V and 2 bases at J, with 6 bases in the middle. CDR3 size: 13 residues. Germline V gene sequence: CDR1 MNHEY, CDR2 SMNVEV (reference sequence). This chain's CDR3 is CASSYGGNQPQHF. CDR3 nucleotide sequence: TGTGCCAGCAGTTACGGGGGCAATCAGCCCCAGCATTTT.

The sample holds a few counts of this clone. The rearrangement links TRBV7-9 to TRBJ2-3; 13 bases map to TRBD2. The germline V gene encodes CDR1 SEHNR and CDR2 FQNEAQ (reference sequence). The CDR3 is made up of 16 amino acids. Germline trimming cut 5 bases from V and 5 bases from J; bases unmatched to any gene: 7. DNA of the CDR3: TGTGCCAGCAGCCCAGGACTAGCGGGAGTAGTAGATACGCAGTATTTT. Encoded protein: CASSPGLAGVVDTQYF.

CDR3 protein: CASSMPMGLAEPQCTDTQYF. CDR3 in DNA: TGTGCCAGCAGCATGCCCATGGGACTAGCGGAACCTCAGTGCACAGATACGCAGTATTTT. The V gene is TRBV11-3, the J gene TRBJ2-3; 11 bases match TRBD2. The V gene end was trimmed by 5 bases and the J gene end by 1 base; junction bases not matched to a gene: 17. The CDR3 covers 20 residues. The germline V gene has CDR1 SGHNT and CDR2 YENEEA. Together with reference TRBV11-3 and TRBJ2-3, the CDR3 gives the full variable domain: EAGVVQSPRYKIIEKKQPVAFWCNPISGHNTLYWYLQNLGQGPELLIRYENEEAVDDSQLPKDRFSAERLKGVDSTLKIQPAELGDSAVYLCASSMPMGLAEPQCTDTQYFGPGTRLTVL.

The chain links TRBV5-6 to TRBJ2-7; D might be TRBD1 (6 bases). CDR1 and CDR2 from the germline V gene are SGHDT and YYEEEE. The CDR3 length is 16 residues. V was cut by 0 bases and J by 3 bases, with 16 bases left in between. CDR3 nucleotides: TGTGCCAGCAGCTTGGCCGCTCGACAGGAAAACTACGAGCAGTACTTC. Residues: CASSLAARQENYEQYF.

The chain links TRBV7-9 to TRBJ2-5, with D possibly TRBD2 on 6 matching bases. The CDR3 is 17 residues long. V lost 5 bases to trimming and J lost 5 bases, with 24 bases between them. From germline, CDR1 is SEHNR and CDR2 FQNEAQ (reference sequence). The CDR3 nucleotides are TGTGCCAGCAGCCCACGCAGTGGAGGGGCGTCGAAGGAGACCCAGTACTTC. It translates to CASSPRSGGASKETQYF.

This chain connects TRBV28 to TRBJ2-1; 7 bases fit TRBD1. CDR1 and CDR2 (germline): MDHEN, SYDVKM. The V gene end was trimmed by 5 bases and the J gene end by 7 bases; junction bases not matched to a gene: 2. The CDR3 extends over 12 amino acids. CDR3 residues: CASSRQGNEQFF. CDR3 nucleotides: TGTGCCAGCAGTAGACAGGGAAATGAGCAGTTCTTC.

This chain joins TRBV10-2 and TRBJ1-4; 7 bases line up with TRBD1. Trimming at V came to 6 bases and at J to 4 bases, leaving 8 bases not matched to a gene. This CDR3 comprises 15 residues. Germline V gene lookup returns CDR1 WSHSY and CDR2 SAAADI. The CDR3 here is CASSARDSYNEKLFF. CDR3 DNA: TGCGCCAGCAGCGCCCGGGACAGCTATAATGAAAAACTGTTTTTT.

The chain combines TRBV15 with TRBJ2-7; no clear D. The CDR3 has 12 amino acids. From germline, CDR1 is LNHNV and CDR2 YYDKDF (reference sequence). Trimming left V 8 bases short and J 3 bases short, with 11 bases between. The CDR3, as DNA: TGTGCCACCGGCCGGGCGAACTACGAGCAGTACTTC. This gives the protein CATGRANYEQYF.

This clone was counted only a few times. V is TRBV28 and J is TRBJ2-4; D is undetermined. V was pared by 8 bases and J by 9 bases, with 20 bases between. The CDR3 has 14 amino acids. Germline CDR1 and CDR2: MDHEN and SYDVKM. CDR3 residues: CASSTPIGRGIQYF. CDR3 sequence (DNA): TGTGCCAGCTCCACCCCAATAGGAAGAGGCATTCAGTACTTC.

This sequence joins TRBV11-3 and TRBJ2-1, with a weak D call TRBD1 (6 bases). V lost 5 bases, J lost 7 bases, and 12 bases lay in between. The CDR3 covers 13 residues. The germline CDR1 and CDR2 sequences are SGHNT and YENEEA. Here the CDR3 reads CASSVQGGNEQFF. The CDR3 nucleotides are TGTGCCAGCAGCGTACAGGGCGGGAATGAGCAGTTCTTC.

The chain uses TRBV23-1 and TRBJ2-7; D gene uncertain. TRBV23-1 is flagged as an ORF with uncertain function. Trimming shortened V by 1 base and J by 4 bases, and 14 bases separated the two germline ends. This CDR3 is built from 15 residues. The CDR3, as DNA: TGCGCCAGCAGTCAATTTAGAGGAATCCTGTACGAGCAGTACTTC. Protein: CASSQFRGILYEQYF.

The chain links TRBV27 to TRBJ2-2; D is undetermined. V was shortened by 5 bases and J by 7 bases, with 8 bases between the two germline ends. The length of the CDR3 is 12 residues. Germline assignment: CDR1 MNHEY and CDR2 SMNVEV (reference sequence). In nucleotides, the CDR3 is TGTGCCAGCAGTAGACGGCACGGGGAGCTGTTTTTT. It codes for CASSRRHGELFF.

This clone was detected once. The V call is TRBV7-9, the J call TRBJ2-7; possibly TRBD2 for D (6 bases). Germline V gene data show CDR1 as SEHNR and CDR2 as FQNEAQ (reference sequence). Trimming took off 4 bases at V and 2 bases at J, with 12 bases between the two ends. CDR3 length equals 14 residues. In DNA, the CDR3 is TGTGCCAGCAGCTCCTGGGACTCAACCTACGAGCAGTACTTC. It translates to CASSSWDSTYEQYF.

The chain links TRBV6-1 to TRBJ1-2, with D possibly matching TRBD1 (5 bases). The V end lost 6 bases, the J end lost 6 bases, and 8 bases lay between the germline ends. The CDR3 loop spans 11 amino acids. The germline gives CDR1 MNHNS, CDR2 SASEGT. CDR3: CASRQTDGYTF. The DNA of the CDR3 is TGTGCCAGCAGGCAGACAGATGGCTACACCTTC.

This chain connects TRBV27 to TRBJ1-4; 8 nucleotides agree with TRBD1. J was trimmed by 3 bases and V by 5 bases; bases with no gene match: 5. The CDR3 runs to 15 residues. Germline V gives CDR1 MNHEY, CDR2 SMNVEV (reference sequence). CDR3 sequence reads: CASSPWTGPNEKLFF. The CDR3 bases are TGTGCCAGCAGTCCATGGACAGGGCCTAATGAAAAACTGTTTTTT. Together with reference TRBV27 and TRBJ1-4, the CDR3 gives the full variable domain: EAQVTQNPRYLITVTGKKLTVTCSQNMNHEYMSWYRQDPGLGLRQIYYSMNVEVTDKGDVPEGYKVSRKEKRNFPLILESPSPNQTSLYFCASSPWTGPNEKLFFGSGTQLSVL.

The genes are TRBV5-4 and TRBJ1-3; unclear D gene. V lost 4 bases and J 0 bases, leaving 8 bases between the germline ends. CDR1 is SGHNT, CDR2 YYREEE, per germline (reference sequence). The CDR3 extends over 14 amino acids. This CDR3 is CASSADYSGNTIYF. The CDR3 coding sequence is TGTGCCAGCAGCGCTGATTACTCTGGAAACACCATATATTTT.

The chain carries TRBV4-3 and TRBJ2-7; 13 bases are a match to TRBD2. The CDR3 length is 16 residues. Germline CDR1 LGHNA, CDR2 YSLEER. Trimming took 1 base from V and 3 from J; bases not matched to a gene: 3. Here the CDR3 reads CASSQGGTSGNYEQYF. The CDR3 nucleotides read TGCGCCAGCAGCCAAGGAGGGACTAGCGGGAACTACGAGCAGTACTTC.

The chain employs TRBV6-6 and TRBJ2-3; no clear D gene. V lost 1 base and J 6 bases, leaving 2 bases between the germline ends. Germline V gives CDR1 MNHNY, CDR2 SVGAGI (reference sequence). This CDR3 contains 11 residues. The CDR3 DNA follows: TGTGCCAGCAGTTACTTCGATACGCAGTATTTT. Translating gives CASSYFDTQYF.

About this clone itself: This specimen includes other DNA sequences encoding the same CDR3. This chain connects TRBV25-1 to TRBJ2-7; D is possibly TRBD1 (5 bases). The CDR3 contains 13 residues. Trimming stripped 5 bases from V and 0 bases from J, with 8 bases between. Germline values: CDR1 MGHDK, CDR2 SYGVNS. The DNA for the CDR3 is TGTGCCAGCAGTACAGGCTTCTCCTACGAGCAGTACTTC. This translates into CASSTGFSYEQYF.

This clone was picked up one time. The chain uses TRBV9 and TRBJ2-7; D might be TRBD2 (5 bases). The CDR3 is 15 residues long. Trimming pared 1 base from V and 4 bases from J, leaving 15 bases between. Looked up from germline, CDR1 is SGDLS and CDR2 is YYNGEE. The CDR3 reads CASSVSGGLGYEQYF. CDR3 bases: TGTGCCAGCAGCGTATCCGGAGGCCTAGGGTACGAGCAGTACTTC.

This rearrangement joins TRBV7-2 to TRBJ2-5, with D uncertain. This CDR3 has 14 amino acids. The V and J ends lost 2 bases and 1 base respectively, with 8 bases between them. CDR1 and CDR2 from the germline V gene are SGHTA and FQGNSA. Written as DNA, the CDR3 is TGTGCCAGCAGCTTAATAATTACCCAAGAGACCCAGTACTTC. Protein: CASSLIITQETQYF. Full variable domain (remainder filled in from reference TRBV7-2 and TRBJ2-5): GAGVSQSPSNKVTEKGKDVELRCDPISGHTALYWYRQSLGQGLEFLIYFQGNSAPDKSGLPSDRFSAERTGGSVSTLTIQRTQQEDSAVYLCASSLIITQETQYFGPGTRLLVL.

The genes are TRBV15 and TRBJ2-7; 7 bases fit TRBD2. V lost 5 bases to trimming and J lost 3 bases; unmatched junction nucleotides: 7. The CDR3 length is 14 residues. CDR1 is LNHNV and CDR2 is YYDKDF in the germline V gene (reference sequence). CDR3 protein: CATSPRGEDYEQYF. Here the CDR3 DNA reads TGTGCCACCAGCCCCCGGGGGGAAGACTACGAGCAGTACTTC.